This TCR beta chain was identified during a study of molecular identifiers for immune sequencing clone quantification. On the study more broadly: Replicate experiments took RNA from roughly 20,000 or 100,000 naive CD8 cells, divided it five ways and sequenced four.

About this clonotype itself: The antigen is undetermined. Given a much more abundant clone one base away, this may be a read error.

Previously published methods and listed TCR primers were used for the bulk TCR libraries. Using its own MiXCR run on the PCR reads, TCRdb lists one record per CDR3 protein. The profile shows approximately 90,000 distinct CDR3 sequences, around 23% of them singletons. Study conclusions and caveats: Spiked Jurkat TCR RNA equivalent to one cell was reportedly detectable in about a million naive cells. In CMV-specific effectors, clones above 20 copies held over 99% of molecules; naive, under 1%.

The sequencing input was naive CD8+ T cells from blood, with Jurkat cell RNA spiked in. Subset in this sample: FACS-sorted CD8+CD4-CCR7+CD45RA+ naive T cells. This receptor was obtained from a human donor in good health. Some libraries in this study had Jurkat cell RNA spiked in.

The DNA of the CDR3 is TGTGCCAGCAGTTACTACGGGACAAACGCTGAAGCTTTCTTT. Translated, it gives CASSYYGTNAEAFF. J is TRBJ1-1 and V is TRBV6-5; a weak D match, TRBD1 (6 bases). Germline V gene lookup returns CDR1 MNHEY and CDR2 SVGAGI. The CDR3 contains 14 residues. Trimming removed 1 base from V and 6 bases from J, with 12 bases in between.